Listed below are T cell receptor beta chains from one sample, sequenced in a study of cytomegalovirus exposure and HLA in healthy donors. Assay: immunoSEQ multiplex PCR; the TCRdb copy retains only in-frame clones and omits some. The sample yields under 150,000 clones, more than 75% seen once. The sequencing sample was made of PBMCs. The receptors were gathered from a woman aged 18-29 years in good health and CMV-seropositive. CDR3s include the opening cysteine and the closing phenylalanine or tryptophan. Fields, in order: clone size, D gene, J gene, V gene, CDR3 protein, CDR3 DNA. D genes are given only for firm matches. Rows give clone size only sometimes, using once, few, many, or a class for an expanded clone.

abundance: .; d_gene: .; j_gene: TRBJ1-2; v_gene: TRBV5-6; CDR3aa: CASTPFGYYGYTF; CDR3nt: TGTGCCAGCACCCCATTCGGGTACTATGGCTACACCTTC
abundance: .; d_gene: TRBD2; j_gene: TRBJ2-1; v_gene: TRBV27; CDR3aa: CASSLRRLGGVYNEQFF; CDR3nt: TGTGCCAGCAGTTTAAGGAGGCTGGGGGGGGTCTACAATGAGCAGTTCTTC
abundance: .; d_gene: .; j_gene: TRBJ2-3; v_gene: TRBV14; CDR3aa: CASSQEGSGGASTDTQYF; CDR3nt: TGTGCCAGCAGCCAAGAAGGGTCCGGGGGAGCTAGCACAGATACGCAGTATTTT
abundance: once; d_gene: TRBD1; j_gene: TRBJ1-2; v_gene: TRBV29-1; CDR3aa: CSVDRRGHGYTF; CDR3nt: TGCAGCGTTGATCGCAGGGGGCATGGCTACACCTTC
abundance: .; d_gene: TRBD1; j_gene: TRBJ2-4; v_gene: TRBV27; CDR3aa: CASSSDRENIQYF; CDR3nt: TGTGCCAGCAGTTCGGACAGGGAAAACATTCAGTACTTC
abundance: .; d_gene: TRBD1; j_gene: TRBJ1-1; v_gene: TRBV18; CDR3aa: CASSTKGAVTEAFF; CDR3nt: TGTGCCAGCTCAACGAAGGGGGCGGTCACTGAAGCTTTCTTT
abundance: .; d_gene: .; j_gene: TRBJ1-2; v_gene: TRBV4-1; CDR3aa: CASSQDGQPFYGYTF; CDR3nt: TGCGCCAGCAGCCAAGACGGACAGCCATTCTATGGCTACACCTTC
abundance: .; d_gene: .; j_gene: TRBJ2-7; v_gene: TRBV6-5; CDR3aa: CASSDRIGIYEQYF; CDR3nt: TGTGCCAGCAGCGATAGAATCGGGATCTACGAGCAGTACTTC
abundance: .; d_gene: .; j_gene: TRBJ1-1; v_gene: TRBV28; CDR3aa: CASSFRANTEAFF; CDR3nt: TGTGCCAGCAGTTTTCGCGCGAACACTGAAGCTTTCTTT
abundance: .; d_gene: TRBD1; j_gene: TRBJ1-5; v_gene: TRBV7-9; CDR3aa: CASSLGTGTDSNQPQHF; CDR3nt: TGTGCCAGCAGCTTAGGGACAGGAACGGATAGCAATCAGCCCCAGCATTTT
abundance: .; d_gene: .; j_gene: TRBJ2-3; v_gene: TRBV7-2; CDR3aa: CASSYGGTDTQYF; CDR3nt: TGTGCCAGCAGCTATGGGGGGACAGATACGCAGTATTTT
abundance: .; d_gene: .; j_gene: TRBJ2-1; v_gene: TRBV2; CDR3aa: CASNPDSSPNNEQFF; CDR3nt: TGTGCCAGCAACCCTGACAGTTCCCCTAACAATGAGCAGTTCTTC
abundance: .; d_gene: .; j_gene: TRBJ2-3; v_gene: TRBV7-2; CDR3aa: CASSLTTLNTDTQYF; CDR3nt: TGTGCCAGCAGCTTAACCACTTTAAATACAGATACGCAGTATTTT
abundance: .; d_gene: .; j_gene: TRBJ1-1; v_gene: TRBV11-3; CDR3aa: CASSPLSEAFF; CDR3nt: TGTGCCAGCAGCCCTCTCTCTGAAGCTTTCTTT
abundance: .; d_gene: TRBD2; j_gene: TRBJ2-5; v_gene: TRBV9; CDR3aa: CASSVGGSQETQYF; CDR3nt: TGTGCCAGCAGCGTGGGGGGGAGCCAAGAGACCCAGTACTTC